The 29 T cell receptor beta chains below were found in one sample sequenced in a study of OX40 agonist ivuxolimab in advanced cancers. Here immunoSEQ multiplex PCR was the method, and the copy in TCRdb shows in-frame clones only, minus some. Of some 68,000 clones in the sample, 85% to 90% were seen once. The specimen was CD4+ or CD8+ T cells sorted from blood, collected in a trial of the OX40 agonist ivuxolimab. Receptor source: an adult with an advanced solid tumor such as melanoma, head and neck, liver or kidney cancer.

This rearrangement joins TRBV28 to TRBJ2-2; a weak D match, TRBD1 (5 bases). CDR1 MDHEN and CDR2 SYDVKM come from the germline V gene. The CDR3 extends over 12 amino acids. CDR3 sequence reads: CGSRENTGELFF. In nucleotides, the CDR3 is TGTGGTTCCAGGGAGAACACCGGGGAGCTGTTTTTT.

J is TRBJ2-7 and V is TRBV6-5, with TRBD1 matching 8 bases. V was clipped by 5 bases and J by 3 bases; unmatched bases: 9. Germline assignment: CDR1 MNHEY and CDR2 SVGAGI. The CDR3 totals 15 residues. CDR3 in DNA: TGTGCCAGCAGTGCAGGATGGACAGGGTACTACGAGCAGTACTTC. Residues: CASSAGWTGYYEQYF.

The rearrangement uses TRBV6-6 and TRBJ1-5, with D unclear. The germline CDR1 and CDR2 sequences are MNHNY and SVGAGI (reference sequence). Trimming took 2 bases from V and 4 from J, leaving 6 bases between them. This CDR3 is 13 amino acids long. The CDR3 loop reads CASSYRENQPQHF. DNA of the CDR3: TGTGCCAGCAGTTACAGGGAGAATCAGCCCCAGCATTTT.

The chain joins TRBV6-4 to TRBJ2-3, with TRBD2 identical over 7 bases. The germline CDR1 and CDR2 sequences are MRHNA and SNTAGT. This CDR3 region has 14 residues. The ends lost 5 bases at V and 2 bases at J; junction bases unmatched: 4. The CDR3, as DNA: TGTGCCAGCAGTAGCGGGGAATCCACAGATACGCAGTATTTT. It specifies CASSSGESTDTQYF.

CDR3: CATSNGNYGYTF. The CDR3 DNA reads as TGTGCCACCAGCAACGGAAACTATGGCTACACCTTC. The V gene is TRBV15, the J gene TRBJ1-2; no definite D call. The V gene lost 4 bases and the J gene lost 2 bases, with 5 bases spanning the gap. This CDR3 has 12 residues. Germline assignment: CDR1 LNHNV and CDR2 YYDKDF (reference sequence).

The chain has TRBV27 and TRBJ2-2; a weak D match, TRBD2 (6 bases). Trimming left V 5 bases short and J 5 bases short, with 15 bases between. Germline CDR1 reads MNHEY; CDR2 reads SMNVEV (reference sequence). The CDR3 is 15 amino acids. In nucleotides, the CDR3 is TGTGCCAGCAGTATGGGGACTCGGGGGACCGGGGAGCTGTTTTTT. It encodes CASSMGTRGTGELFF.

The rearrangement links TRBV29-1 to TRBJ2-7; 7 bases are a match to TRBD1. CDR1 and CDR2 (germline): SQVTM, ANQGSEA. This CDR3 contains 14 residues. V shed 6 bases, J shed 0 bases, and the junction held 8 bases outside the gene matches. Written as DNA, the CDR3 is TGCAGCGTCGGCAACCGGGACAGCTCCTACGAGCAGTACTTC. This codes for CSVGNRDSSYEQYF.

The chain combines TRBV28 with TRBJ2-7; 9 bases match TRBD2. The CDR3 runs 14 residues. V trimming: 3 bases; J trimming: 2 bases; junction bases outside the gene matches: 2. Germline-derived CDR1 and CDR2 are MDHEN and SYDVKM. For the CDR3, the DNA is TGTGCCAGCAGTTTCGGCGGGGGGGCCTACGAGCAGTACTTC. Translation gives CASSFGGGAYEQYF.

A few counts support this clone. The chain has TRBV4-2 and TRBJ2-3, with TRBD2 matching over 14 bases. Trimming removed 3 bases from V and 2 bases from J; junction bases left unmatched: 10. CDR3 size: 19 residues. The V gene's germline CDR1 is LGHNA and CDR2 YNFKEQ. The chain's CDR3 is CASSQGLAGEWGVTDTQYF. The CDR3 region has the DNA TGTGCCAGCAGCCAGGGACTAGCGGGAGAATGGGGTGTCACAGATACGCAGTATTTT.

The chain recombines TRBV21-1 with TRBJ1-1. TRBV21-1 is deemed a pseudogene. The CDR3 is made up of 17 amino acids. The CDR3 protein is CASSKVDGRSLNTEAFF. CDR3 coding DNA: TGTGCCAGCAGCAAAGTGGATGGTCGGAGCTTGAACACTGAAGCTTTCTTT.

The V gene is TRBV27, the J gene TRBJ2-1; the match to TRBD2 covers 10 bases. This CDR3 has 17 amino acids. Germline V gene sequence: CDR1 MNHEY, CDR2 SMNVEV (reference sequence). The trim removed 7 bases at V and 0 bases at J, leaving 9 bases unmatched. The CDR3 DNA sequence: TGTGCCAGCACTCAATGGGCTAGCGGGAGCTCCTACAATGAGCAGTTCTTC. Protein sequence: CASTQWASGSSYNEQFF.

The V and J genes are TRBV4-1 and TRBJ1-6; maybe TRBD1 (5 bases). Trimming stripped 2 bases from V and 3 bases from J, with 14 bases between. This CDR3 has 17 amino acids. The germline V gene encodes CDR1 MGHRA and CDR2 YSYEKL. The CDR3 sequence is CASSQPRGMGYNSPLHF. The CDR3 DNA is TGCGCCAGCAGCCAACCTCGGGGGATGGGCTATAATTCACCCCTCCACTTT.

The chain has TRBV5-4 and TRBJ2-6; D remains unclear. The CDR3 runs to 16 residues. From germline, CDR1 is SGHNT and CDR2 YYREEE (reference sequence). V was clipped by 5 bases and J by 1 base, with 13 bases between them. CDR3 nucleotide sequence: TGTGCCAGCAGTGGGCCTTACCAATCTGGGGCCAACGTCCTGACTTTC. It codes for CASSGPYQSGANVLTF.

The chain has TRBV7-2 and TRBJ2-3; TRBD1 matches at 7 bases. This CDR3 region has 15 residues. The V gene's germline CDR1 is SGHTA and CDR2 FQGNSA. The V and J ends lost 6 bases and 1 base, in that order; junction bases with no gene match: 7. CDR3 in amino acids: CASSSRQGGTDTQYF. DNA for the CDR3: TGTGCCAGCAGTTCCCGACAGGGTGGCACAGATACGCAGTATTTT. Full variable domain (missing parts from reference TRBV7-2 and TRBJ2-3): GAGVSQSPSNKVTEKGKDVELRCDPISGHTALYWYRQSLGQGLEFLIYFQGNSAPDKSGLPSDRFSAERTGGSVSTLTIQRTQQEDSAVYLCASSSRQGGTDTQYFGPGTRLTVL.

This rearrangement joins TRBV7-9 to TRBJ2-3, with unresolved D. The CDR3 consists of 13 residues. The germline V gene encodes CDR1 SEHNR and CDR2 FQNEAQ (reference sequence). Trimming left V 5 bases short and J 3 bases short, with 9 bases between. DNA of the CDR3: TGTGCCAGCAGCCCCCACGAAACAGATACGCAGTATTTT. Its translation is CASSPHETDTQYF.

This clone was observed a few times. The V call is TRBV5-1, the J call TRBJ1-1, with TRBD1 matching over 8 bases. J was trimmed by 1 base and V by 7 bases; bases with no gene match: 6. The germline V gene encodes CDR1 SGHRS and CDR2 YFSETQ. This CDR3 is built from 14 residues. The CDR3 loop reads CASGTGTGNTEAFF. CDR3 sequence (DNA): TGCGCCAGCGGTACCGGGACAGGGAACACTGAAGCTTTCTTT.

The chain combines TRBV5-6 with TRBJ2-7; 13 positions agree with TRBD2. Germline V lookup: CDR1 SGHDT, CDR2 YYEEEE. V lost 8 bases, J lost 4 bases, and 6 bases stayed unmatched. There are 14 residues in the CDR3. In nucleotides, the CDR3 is TGTGCCAGTAGGACTAGCGGGAGTATGTACGAGCAGTACTTC. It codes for CASRTSGSMYEQYF. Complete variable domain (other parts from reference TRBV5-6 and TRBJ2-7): DAGVTQSPTHLIKTRGQQVTLRCSPKSGHDTVSWYQQALGQGPQFIFQYYEEEERQRGNFPDRFSGHQFPNYSSELNVNALLLGDSALYLCASRTSGSMYEQYFGPGTRLTVT.

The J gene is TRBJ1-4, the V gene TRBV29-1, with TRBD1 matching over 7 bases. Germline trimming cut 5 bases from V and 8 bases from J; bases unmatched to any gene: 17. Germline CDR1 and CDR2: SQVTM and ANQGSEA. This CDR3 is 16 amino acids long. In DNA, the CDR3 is TGCAGCGTTAATATTAGTGCTGACAGGGAGGAGGAAAAACTGTTTTTT. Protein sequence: CSVNISADREEEKLFF.

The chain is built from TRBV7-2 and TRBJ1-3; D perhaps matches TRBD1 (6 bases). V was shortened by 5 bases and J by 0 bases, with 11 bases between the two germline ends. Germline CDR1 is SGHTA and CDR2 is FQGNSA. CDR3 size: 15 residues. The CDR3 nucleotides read TGTGCCAGCAGCCCCGGGACATTCTCTGGAAACACCATATATTTT. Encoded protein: CASSPGTFSGNTIYF.

CDR3 in amino acids: CASSLSIPGRRNTIYF. CDR3 nucleotide sequence: TGTGCCAGCAGTTTATCGATACCGGGCCGGAGAAACACCATATATTTT. The rearrangement joins TRBV27 to TRBJ1-3; D gene uncertain. The CDR3 is 16 residues long. CDR1 is MNHEY and CDR2 is SMNVEV in the germline V gene (reference sequence). Trimming took 0 bases from V and 5 from J, leaving 14 bases between them.

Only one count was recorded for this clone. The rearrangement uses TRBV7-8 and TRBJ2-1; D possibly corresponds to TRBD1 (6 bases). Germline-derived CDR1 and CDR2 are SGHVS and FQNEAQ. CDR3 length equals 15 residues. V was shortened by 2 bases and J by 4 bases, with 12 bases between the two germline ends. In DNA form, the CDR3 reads TGTGCCAGCAGCTTAAAGGCAGGGGTATACAATGAGCAGTTCTTC. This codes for CASSLKAGVYNEQFF.

The CDR3 coding sequence is TGTGCCAGCAGCTTGAATAGCGGGGCCAGCACAGATACGCAGTATTTT. This translates into CASSLNSGASTDTQYF. The chain has TRBV5-4 and TRBJ2-3, with TRBD2 matching 8 bases. The CDR3 sequence is 16 residues long. Trimming took 1 base from V and 0 from J; bases not matched to a gene: 4. Germline V gene sequence: CDR1 SGHNT, CDR2 YYREEE (reference sequence). Together with reference TRBV5-4 and TRBJ2-3, the CDR3 gives the full variable domain: ETGVTQSPTHLIKTRGQQVTLRCSSQSGHNTVSWYQQALGQGPQFIFQYYREEENGRGNFPPRFSGLQFPNYSSELNVNALELDDSALYLCASSLNSGASTDTQYFGPGTRLTVL.

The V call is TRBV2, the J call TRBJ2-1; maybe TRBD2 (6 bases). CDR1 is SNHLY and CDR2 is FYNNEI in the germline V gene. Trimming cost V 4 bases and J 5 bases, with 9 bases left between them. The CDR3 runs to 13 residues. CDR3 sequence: CASSVRRDNEQFF. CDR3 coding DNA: TGTGCCAGCAGTGTGAGGAGGGACAATGAGCAGTTCTTC.

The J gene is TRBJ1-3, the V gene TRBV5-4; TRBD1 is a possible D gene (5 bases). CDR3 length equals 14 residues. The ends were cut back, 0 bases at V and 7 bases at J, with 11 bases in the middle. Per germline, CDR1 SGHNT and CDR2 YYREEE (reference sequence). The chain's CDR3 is CASSLAGGRNTIYF. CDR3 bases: TGTGCCAGCAGCTTGGCGGGGGGGAGGAACACCATATATTTT.

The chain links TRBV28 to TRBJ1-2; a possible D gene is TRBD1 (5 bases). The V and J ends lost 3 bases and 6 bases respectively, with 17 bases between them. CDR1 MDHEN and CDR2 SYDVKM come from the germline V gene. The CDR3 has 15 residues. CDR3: CASSFIRTFLDGYTF. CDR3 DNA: TGTGCCAGCAGTTTTATACGGACATTTCTCGATGGCTACACCTTC.

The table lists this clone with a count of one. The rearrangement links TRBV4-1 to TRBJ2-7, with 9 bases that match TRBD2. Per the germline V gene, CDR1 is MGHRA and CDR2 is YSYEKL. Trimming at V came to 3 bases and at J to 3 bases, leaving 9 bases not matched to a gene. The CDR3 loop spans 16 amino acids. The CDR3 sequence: CASSQEPTSGYYEQYF. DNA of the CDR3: TGCGCCAGCAGCCAGGAACCAACTAGCGGGTACTACGAGCAGTACTTC.

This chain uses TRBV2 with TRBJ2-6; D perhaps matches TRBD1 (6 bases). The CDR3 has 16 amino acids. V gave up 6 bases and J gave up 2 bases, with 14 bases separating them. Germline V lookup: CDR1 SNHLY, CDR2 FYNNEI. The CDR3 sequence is CASRAGVFAGANVLTF. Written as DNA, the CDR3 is TGTGCCAGCAGGGCAGGGGTGTTTGCTGGGGCCAACGTCCTGACTTTC.

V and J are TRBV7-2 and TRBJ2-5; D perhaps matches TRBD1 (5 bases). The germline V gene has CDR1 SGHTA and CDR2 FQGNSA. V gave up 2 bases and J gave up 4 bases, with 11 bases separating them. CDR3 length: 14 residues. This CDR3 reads CASSLNKGRETQYF. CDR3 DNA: TGTGCCAGCAGCTTAAATAAGGGGCGAGAGACCCAGTACTTC. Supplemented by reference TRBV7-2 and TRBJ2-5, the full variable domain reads GAGVSQSPSNKVTEKGKDVELRCDPISGHTALYWYRQSLGQGLEFLIYFQGNSAPDKSGLPSDRFSAERTGGSVSTLTIQRTQQEDSAVYLCASSLNKGRETQYFGPGTRLLVL.

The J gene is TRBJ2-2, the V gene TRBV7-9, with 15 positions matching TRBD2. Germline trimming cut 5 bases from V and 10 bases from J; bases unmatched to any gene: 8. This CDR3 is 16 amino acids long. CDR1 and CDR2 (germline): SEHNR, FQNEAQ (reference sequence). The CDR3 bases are TGTGCCAGCAGCCAAGGACTAGCGGGAGGGCCAGAGGAGCTGTTTTTT. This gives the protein CASSQGLAGGPEELFF.